The sequence of this T cell receptor (beta chain) was determined in a study of CD8 T cells in ankylosing spondylitis. This clonotype has a handful of counts. Trimming took 3 bases from V and 0 from J, leaving 8 bases between them. The CDR3 is 14 residues long. TCRdb redid the calling of the 5' RACE reads with MiXCR, one entry per CDR3 protein. The table shows approximately 100,000 distinct CDR3 sequences, with approximately 25% occurring only once. This receptor was taken from a male donor with ankylosing spondylitis. Source material: synovial fluid, either unsorted or a sorted T cell fraction (not recorded which). The genes are TRBV12-3 or TRBV12-4 and TRBJ1-1; D remains ambiguous. The CDR3 nucleotides read TGTGCCAGCAGTTTGAACGTCATGAACACTGAAGCTTTCTTT. This encodes CASSLNVMNTEAFF.